This paragraph covers one TCR beta chain sequence. Its antigen has not been determined. The read stops 3 residues short of the end of the CDR3; the missing end is completed from the germline J gene. The germline V gene provides CDR1 SGHRS and CDR2 YFSETQ. The CDR3 numbers 16 residues from cysteine through phenylalanine. The 39 bases shown cover part of the CDR3, and their frame starts at base 1. Relative to germline, V is 4 bases shorter and J is 0 bases shorter, with 15 bases between their ends. The data stem from a study of Tregs in tolerant kidney transplant recipients (dated by TCRdb to the late 2010s). With respect to the entire study: The study applied TCRbeta sequencing to find donor-specific regulatory T cells before combined kidney and bone marrow transplantation and then followed those same cells after transplant. Broad study findings and their caveats: Expanding Tregs with activated donor B cells appeared to identify the most biologically relevant and donor-specific TCRbeta repertoire. In tolerant patients, the expansion of donor-specific Tregs was greater than global Treg expansion, suggesting that the expansion was antigen-driven rather than nonspecific. PCR primers changed over time for some patients, so nucleotide-level comparison across those patients' samples was not possible. Biological reproducibility was not directly addressed, though technical replication error appeared minimal. Because the study included only a small number of patients, the results must be confirmed in larger populations and under other immunosuppression protocols.

Transplants used related donors with nonmyeloablative bone marrow transplantation; mixed chimerism was transient in the human trials. Thawed PBMCs were FACS-sorted into unstimulated Tregs (CD4+CD25+CD127-), CD4+ non-Tregs (CD4+CD25-), CD4 cells and CD8 cells. The patients were a few recipients of combined kidney and bone marrow transplants from the ITN036ST trial, and samples were available only from these trial subjects. Healthy control blood was separated into PBMCs by Ficoll density gradient and cryopreserved, and patient PBMCs were collected both before and after transplant. For TCRbeta CDR3 sequencing, genomic DNA was extracted from sorted cells using the QIAGEN DNeasy Blood and Tissue Kit. High-throughput TCRbeta CDR3 sequencing, including PCR amplification with bias correction and internal controls, was performed commercially through immunoSEQ. Turning to the authors' computational methods: Unique productive TCRbeta sequences were defined by CDR3 nucleotide sequence where primers matched, otherwise by CDR3 amino acid sequence with Vbeta and Jbeta genes. As a correction for sorting error, sequences shared between sorted populations at a frequency ratio of 2:1 or less were discarded, and the remaining shared sequences were assigned to the higher population. A sequence was defined as donor-reactive if the sequence was expanded at least 5-fold in CFSE-low cells compared with unstimulated cells and had a frequency of at least 0.01% in CFSE-low cells. Jensen-Shannon divergence calculated on the top 100 TCRbeta sequences ranked by frequency was used to measure repertoire divergence. For samples with multiple sequencing runs, sorting error was corrected in each run separately before the runs were combined. The immuneACCESS repertoire file appears here via TCRdb, limited to in-frame rearrangements. These files lack a portion of the clones; in checked studies, under half of the deficit traces to unresolved V genes, and the cause of the others is not known. From that table come the V and J calls and clone size; the DNA was used to work out D and trimming. This sample's table lists 12,000 to 15,000 clones. Around 4% of the sample is in the top ten clones.

The sequence was obtained from a human patient who received a combined kidney and bone marrow transplant. Some T cells may derive from the graft donor when a transplant has been performed. The rearrangement joined TRBV5-1 to TRBJ2-3; TRBD2 is a weak D gene call, 6 bases matching. Sample: CD4+ T cells from blood (PBMCs), taken 12 months after the transplant. The CDR3 amino acid sequence is: CASSRGDLASTDTQYF. CDR3 bases read: TGCGCCAGCAGCCGCGGGGACTTAGCTAGCACAGATACG.